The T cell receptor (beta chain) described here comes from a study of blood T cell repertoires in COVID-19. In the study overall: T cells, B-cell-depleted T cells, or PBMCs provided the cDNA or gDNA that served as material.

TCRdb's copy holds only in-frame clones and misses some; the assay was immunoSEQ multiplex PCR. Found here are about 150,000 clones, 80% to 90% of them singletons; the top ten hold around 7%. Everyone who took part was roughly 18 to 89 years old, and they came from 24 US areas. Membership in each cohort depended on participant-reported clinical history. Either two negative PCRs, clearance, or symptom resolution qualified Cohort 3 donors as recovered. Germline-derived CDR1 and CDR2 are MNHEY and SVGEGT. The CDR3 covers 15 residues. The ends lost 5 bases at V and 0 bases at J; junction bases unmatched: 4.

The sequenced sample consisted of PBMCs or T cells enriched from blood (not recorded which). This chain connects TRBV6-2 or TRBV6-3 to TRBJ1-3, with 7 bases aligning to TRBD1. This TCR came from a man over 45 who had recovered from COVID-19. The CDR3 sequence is CASSPDRLSGNTIYF. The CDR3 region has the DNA TGTGCCAGCAGTCCGGACAGGCTCTCTGGAAACACCATATATTTT.